A single sample is the source of the 22 T cell receptor beta chains below, sequenced in a study of T-cell reconstitution after alpha-beta-depleted transplantation in children. Preparation of the TCRbeta library used unique molecular identifiers. TCRdb called the PCR reads again in MiXCR, with one record for every CDR3 protein. Of about 640,000 distinct CDR3 sequences in the sample, over 15% were seen once. Here the sequenced sample was PBMCs from the stem cell graft donor, taken from the stem cell graft. The receptors were sampled from a human donor who donated a stem cell graft to a child with acute myeloid leukemia.

At least ten counts were recorded for this clonotype. The chain couples TRBV29-1 to TRBJ2-7, with 9 nucleotides matching TRBD1. After removal of 6 bases from V and 2 bases from J, the junction contained 5 bases not matched to a gene. From germline, CDR1 is SQVTM and CDR2 ANQGSEA. The CDR3 extends over 13 amino acids. The CDR3 nucleotides read TGCAGCGTGGGACAGGGTCGGACCTACGAGCAGTACTTC. It yields the protein CSVGQGRTYEQYF.

The CDR3 here is CSTLSRRGQTQYF. CDR3 in DNA: TGCAGTACTCTGTCCAGGCGGGGACAGACCCAGTACTTC. The chain couples TRBV20-1 to TRBJ2-5; D is possibly TRBD2 (6 bases). This CDR3 has 13 residues. Germline-derived CDR1 and CDR2 are DFQATT and SNEGSKA (reference sequence). V was trimmed by 8 bases and J by 6 bases, leaving 19 bases between them.

V is TRBV7-9 and J is TRBJ2-1; D not resolved. Per germline, CDR1 SEHNR and CDR2 FQNEAQ (reference sequence). V was shortened by 1 base and J by 0 bases, with 7 bases between the two germline ends. The CDR3 consists of 15 residues. The DNA of the CDR3 is TGTGCCAGCAGCTTAGTTAGTGGCTCCTACAATGAGCAGTTCTTC. Amino acids: CASSLVSGSYNEQFF. The full variable domain, completed using reference TRBV7-9 and TRBJ2-1, is DTGVSQNPRHKITKRGQNVTFRCDPISEHNRLYWYRQTLGQGPEFLTYFQNEAQLEKSRLLSDRFSAERPKGSFSTLEIQRTEQGDSAMYLCASSLVSGSYNEQFFGPGTRLTVL.

The sample holds a few counts of this clonotype. The chain uses TRBV5-1 and TRBJ2-5; TRBD1 matches 7 bases. The CDR3 is made up of 15 amino acids. Germline values: CDR1 SGHRS, CDR2 YFSETQ. Germline trimming cut 0 bases from V and 5 bases from J; bases unmatched to any gene: 7. Here the CDR3 DNA reads TGCGCCAGCAGCTTGGCCTCAGGGGGTGGGGAGACCCAGTACTTC. Protein sequence: CASSLASGGGETQYF.

The sample holds many counts of this clonotype. V gene TRBV20-1 combines with J gene TRBJ2-3; 8 nucleotides agree with TRBD1. Trimming at V came to 6 bases and at J to 5 bases, leaving 4 bases not matched to a gene. Germline-derived CDR1 and CDR2 are DFQATT and SNEGSKA (reference sequence). The CDR3 loop spans 12 amino acids. CDR3: CSAPGGKDTQYF. The CDR3 DNA reads TGCAGTGCCCCAGGGGGCAAAGATACGCAGTATTTT.

The chain carries TRBV20-1 and TRBJ2-3; TRBD2 might be the D (6 bases). The germline gives CDR1 DFQATT, CDR2 SNEGSKA (reference sequence). V lost 4 bases and J 6 bases, leaving 20 bases between the germline ends. The CDR3 runs 15 residues. The CDR3 sequence is CSAILADTPSDTQYF. CDR3 in DNA: TGCAGTGCTATTTTAGCGGATACCCCCTCCGATACGCAGTATTTT.

The chain employs TRBV21-1 and TRBJ2-7; the table gives TRBD1 as D, unverified against the DNA. TRBV21-1 is reported as a pseudogene. CDR3 length: 16 amino acids. The CDR3 reads CASSKREPGRDYEQYV. The CDR3 coding sequence is TGTGCCAGCAGCAAAAGGGAGCCGGGACGGGACTACGAGCAGTACGTC.

The genes are TRBV20-1 and TRBJ2-6; D could derive from TRBD1 or TRBD2 (5 bases each). Trimming took off 0 bases at V and 0 bases at J, with 30 bases between the two ends. There are 23 residues in the CDR3. Germline-derived CDR1 and CDR2 are DFQATT and SNEGSKA (reference sequence). DNA for the CDR3: TGCAGTGCTAGAGATGTATTCGGGACCAAGGACACCCAATCGAGCTCTGGGGCCAACGTCCTGACTTTC. Protein sequence: CSARDVFGTKDTQSSSGANVLTF.

The J gene is TRBJ1-1, the V gene TRBV5-1, with 8 bases lining up with TRBD1. The germline V gene encodes CDR1 SGHRS and CDR2 YFSETQ. The junction had 5 bases not matched to a gene; V was cut back by 5 bases and J by 8 bases. CDR3 length: 12 residues. As DNA, the CDR3 is TGCGCCAGCAGTCCAGGGGGCCTAGAAGCTTTCTTT. It specifies CASSPGGLEAFF. Based on the CDR3 plus reference TRBV5-1 and TRBJ1-1, the full variable domain is KAGVTQTPRYLIKTRGQQVTLSCSPISGHRSVSWYQQTPGQGLQFLFEYFSETQRNKGNFPGRFSGRQFSNSRSEMNVSTLELGDSALYLCASSPGGLEAFFGQGTRLTVV.

The chain has TRBV3-1 and TRBJ1-2; perhaps TRBD1 as D (5 bases). This CDR3 is built from 15 residues. The V end was cut by 0 bases, the J end by 4 bases, with 12 bases between. The germline V gene has CDR1 LGHDT and CDR2 YNNKEL (reference sequence). The CDR3 DNA reads TGTGCCAGCAGCCAAGACGATGGGGCCAGCTATGGCTACACCTTC. Translated: CASSQDDGASYGYTF.

The chain has TRBV4-3 and TRBJ2-2; no reliable D call. Per germline, CDR1 LGHNA and CDR2 YSLEER. The CDR3 length is 16 residues. The germline V and J ends were trimmed by 1 base and 4 bases, with 13 bases remaining between them. CDR3 in DNA: TGCGCCAGCAGCCAAGTCCTGGGCTCGGGCACCGGGGAGCTGTTTTTT. Translating gives CASSQVLGSGTGELFF.

The V call is TRBV20-1, the J call TRBJ1-1; TRBD1 matches 11 bases. CDR3 length equals 17 residues. Trimming cost V 2 bases and J 1 base; bases outside gene matches: 9. CDR1 DFQATT and CDR2 SNEGSKA come from the germline V gene (reference sequence). CDR3 sequence reads: CSARSQGQGGGNTEAFF. The DNA for the CDR3 is TGCAGTGCTAGATCCCAGGGACAGGGGGGGGGGAACACTGAAGCTTTCTTT.

This clonotype has a handful of counts. The V call is TRBV20-1, the J call TRBJ1-5; D is unclear. V lost 0 bases and J lost 5, with 11 bases in between. Germline-derived CDR1 and CDR2 are DFQATT and SNEGSKA (reference sequence). This CDR3 region has 14 residues. The CDR3 nucleotides are TGCAGTGCTAGAGATTGGGCAGTCTATCAGCCCCAGCATTTT. Amino acid sequence: CSARDWAVYQPQHF.

This clonotype was seen only a few times. The chain recombines TRBV24-1 with TRBJ2-3; D assignment may be TRBD1 or TRBD2 (5 bases each). The germline V gene has CDR1 KGHDR and CDR2 SFDVKD. Deletions cut 9 bases from V and 9 bases from J, with 21 bases between. CDR3 length: 14 amino acids. The CDR3 loop reads CATRRDGGSGTQYF. The DNA of the CDR3 is TGTGCCACCCGCCGGGACGGAGGTTCTGGCACGCAGTATTTT.

Concerning this clonotype itself: At one end, the junction sequence differs from germline, possibly due to a read error. The chain joins TRBV20-1 to TRBJ2-4, with D maybe TRBD2 (6 bases). Per the germline V gene, CDR1 is DFQATT and CDR2 is SNEGSKA (reference sequence). CDR3 size: 14 residues. As DNA, the CDR3 is TGCGGTGCTAGAACTGCGGGGGCCAAAAACATTCAGTACTTC. Protein sequence: CGARTAGAKNIQYF.

This clonotype has a handful of counts. The chain is built from TRBV6-2 or TRBV6-3 and TRBJ2-1; 9 bases align to TRBD1. Germline V CDR1 and CDR2: MNHEY, SVGEGT. The V and J ends lost 10 bases and 4 bases, in that order; junction bases with no gene match: 11. The CDR3 totals 15 residues. Here the CDR3 DNA reads TGTGCCACCGCCCCGGGACAGGGCATGTACAATGAGCAGTTCTTC. Translation gives CATAPGQGMYNEQFF.

The rearrangement uses TRBV29-1 and TRBJ2-5, with 7 bases that match TRBD1. The CDR3 runs 16 residues. Germline CDR1 and CDR2: SQVTM and ANQGSEA. Unmatched junction bases numbered 7, after V lost 0 bases and J lost 0 bases. Here the CDR3 DNA reads TGCAGCGTTGAAGATAAGACAGGGACGTACCAAGAGACCCAGTACTTC. Protein: CSVEDKTGTYQETQYF.

This clonotype was recorded many times. This chain links TRBV6-1 with TRBJ2-4; no definite D call. Germline CDR1 reads MNHNS; CDR2 reads SASEGT. V dropped 6 bases and J dropped 0 bases, with 12 bases sitting between them. CDR3 length: 15 residues. DNA of the CDR3: TGTGCCAGCAGCCGCCTAGTGTTAGCCAAAAACATTCAGTACTTC. Residues: CASSRLVLAKNIQYF.

This clonotype was picked up a small number of times. The chain is built from TRBV28 and TRBJ2-5; 8 bases are a match to TRBD1. V shed 3 bases and J 0 bases; nucleotides not matched to a gene: 12. The CDR3 is made up of 18 amino acids. CDR1 and CDR2 from the germline V gene are MDHEN and SYDVKM. CDR3 sequence reads: CASSFPPGQAWDQETQYF. The CDR3 nucleotides read TGTGCCAGCAGTTTCCCACCGGGACAGGCTTGGGACCAAGAGACCCAGTACTTC.

The rearrangement uses TRBV12-3 or TRBV12-4 and TRBJ1-2; D remains unclear. V dropped 4 bases and J dropped 4 bases, with 13 bases sitting between them. The CDR3 has 14 residues. The CDR3 sequence is CASSSLPATYGYTF. In nucleotides, the CDR3 is TGTGCCAGCAGTTCACTCCCTGCGACCTATGGCTACACCTTC.

This clonotype was seen at least ten times. The chain couples TRBV20-1 to TRBJ2-3; D call uncertain. The CDR3 sequence is 11 residues long. Germline V CDR1 and CDR2: DFQATT, SNEGSKA (reference sequence). V was cut by 7 bases and J by 7 bases, with 12 bases left in between. In DNA, the CDR3 is TGCAGTGGGTTTAGGGAACATACGCAGTATTTT. This codes for CSGFREHTQYF.

The chain is built from TRBV24-1 and TRBJ2-5; D remains ambiguous. Germline V gene lookup returns CDR1 KGHDR and CDR2 SFDVKD. V shed 3 bases and J shed 2 bases, with 12 bases lying between them. The CDR3 totals 15 residues. The CDR3 loop reads CATSDADGRQETQYF. For the CDR3, the DNA is TGTGCCACCAGTGATGCGGACGGCCGTCAAGAGACCCAGTACTTC.